This TCR beta chain emerged from a study of Ad26.COV2.S vaccination and SARS-CoV-2 variants. In the study overall: It was the COV1001 Ad26.COV2.S trial arm that included the donor. The authors gave Ad26.COV2.S intramuscularly, either once or twice 56 days apart.

Treatment defined: 15 to 20 received Ad26.COV2.S at low or high dose, single or two shots; several received placebo; per-sample allocation not given. Sampling was done on day 63 after the first vaccine or placebo injection. An adult aged 18-55 years in Boston served as the donor. Notes on this clone: Antigen unknown.

CDR3 length: 12 amino acids. Trimming left V 1 base short and J 8 bases short, with 5 bases between. Germline lookup yields CDR1 MGHRA and CDR2 YSYEKL. Whole-study results and caveats: Vaccinated individuals (as opposed to placebo recipients) had higher spike-specific TCR breadth.

Here immunoSEQ multiplex PCR was the method, and the copy in TCRdb shows in-frame clones only, minus some. Among fewer than 500,000 clones listed, 80% to 95% were seen once. The rearrangement links TRBV4-1 to TRBJ2-2; D is undetermined. This sample comprised peripheral blood, obtained in a trial of Ad26.COV2.S vaccine versus placebo. The source of this sequence is a person aged 18 to 65 who received the Ad26.COV2.S COVID-19 vaccine or a placebo. For the CDR3, the DNA is TGCGCCAGCAGCCAAGGGGGAGGGGAGCTGTTTTTT. This encodes CASSQGGGELFF.